Sequencing of this T cell receptor (beta chain) was carried out in a study of cytomegalovirus exposure and HLA in healthy donors. The CDR3 is 14 residues long. The germline V gene encodes CDR1 LNHDA and CDR2 SQIVND (reference sequence). V was clipped by 5 bases and J by 4 bases; unmatched bases: 3. Overall study results and limits: Confirmation in vitro established that a few CMV-associated chains were specific for CMV antigens. In an earlier analysis, productive rearrangement rates for most beta V segments clustered near 87% or 30%.

This clone was picked up a small number of times. What it recognizes is unknown. PCR involved 60 Vbeta and 13 Jbeta primers. Only in-frame clones appear in the TCRdb table, and some are missing; sequencing was by immunoSEQ multiplex PCR. Altogether 90,000 to 110,000 clones are present, 81% being singletons, with the ten largest covering around 2.2%. The sample taken for sequencing was PBMCs. The chain carries TRBV19 and TRBJ1-2, with TRBD1 identical over 11 bases. The receptor comes from a woman younger than 45 in good health and CMV-seronegative. The CDR3 sequence: CASSGTGGTYGYTF. In nucleotides, the CDR3 is TGTGCCAGTAGTGGGACAGGGGGGACCTATGGCTACACCTTC.